This T cell receptor beta chain was identified in a study of T cells in Graves' hyperthyroidism and ophthalmopathy. Overall study findings and caveats: Patients with ophthalmopathy were separated from those with stable hyperthyroidism by a 13 V-J model.

Amplification of TCR beta CDR3 regions used RNA as the template. RT-PCR in the first round (using the HTBI primer set) targeted the TCR CDR3. MiXCR was run by TCRdb on the multiplex PCR reads, yielding one entry per CDR3 protein. The repertoire holds 500,000 to 600,000 distinct CDR3 sequences, about 43% seen once, with around 8% in the top ten. The sample holds many counts of this clonotype. Antigen: not known. The germline V and J ends were trimmed by 0 bases and 1 base, with 17 bases remaining between them. The CDR3 has 19 amino acids. CDR1 and CDR2 (germline): SGHTS, YDEGEE. The chain is built from TRBV5-8 and TRBJ2-6, with D possibly TRBD1 on 5 matching bases. This sequence was found in a woman under 30 with Graves' hyperthyroidism. Material for sequencing was peripheral blood or thyroid tissue (not recorded which). This chain's CDR3 is CASSLVDFGASSGANVLTF. The CDR3 DNA is TGTGCCAGCAGCTTGGTAGATTTTGGGGCATCTTCTGGGGCCAACGTCCTGACTTTC.